The rows below give T cell receptor beta chains drawn from one sample of a study of cytomegalovirus exposure and HLA in healthy donors. The data were produced by immunoSEQ multiplex PCR, yet TCRdb's version contains in-frame clones alone and is incomplete. The sample holds about 120,000 clones, 74% seen once. Sequencing was done on a sample of PBMCs. These receptors were taken from a man aged 25-40 years in good health and CMV-seropositive. Each CDR3 is given without its conserved first and last residue.

V gene	J gene	CDR3 protein
TRBV11-1	TRBJ2-3	ASTLGQKTDTQY
TRBV19	TRBJ1-2	ASSIQTAGGYT
TRBV29-1	TRBJ1-5	SVREGPNQPQH
TRBV20-1	TRBJ2-7	SARQSYEQY
TRBV5-1	TRBJ1-5	ASSFEGQGSSPQH
TRBV1	TRBJ2-3	TSSLPYRDRGDTQY
TRBV5-6	TRBJ2-3	ASSFKPGTSGSTDTQY
TRBV12-2	TRBJ1-2	ASRLRDRGVCNYGYT
TRBV5-1	TRBJ2-5	ASSPDPGAQGETQY
TRBV2	TRBJ1-5	ASRVAGVGQPQH
TRBV30	TRBJ1-6	AWSAVTGESPLH
TRBV10-3	TRBJ1-2	AISESPGGHRYGYT
TRBV6-7	TRBJ2-6	ASSYRFPGTSGGDSGANVLT
TRBV25-1	TRBJ1-4	ASSEGRREKLF
TRBV6-5	TRBJ1-2	ASSVQKELYGYT
TRBV6-6	TRBJ1-5	ASSRPGQGVQEPQH
TRBV2	TRBJ2-1	ASRSGTGGFDEQF
TRBV13	TRBJ1-4	ASSLGSLRGEKLF
TRBV5-4	TRBJ1-2	ASQIRGVHGYT
TRBV15	TRBJ1-1	ATTWGLGRNTEAF
TRBV6-5	TRBJ1-2	ASSTDGFGERGYT
TRBV30	TRBJ2-3	AWSSLNPGQGHDTQY
TRBV27	TRBJ2-7	ASSLVFGSYEQY
TRBV19	TRBJ2-7	ASSIDDVLGEQY
TRBV19	TRBJ1-2	ASRTGQGPYGYT
TRBV10-3	TRBJ2-5	AIRKQGTTPREQY
TRBV9	TRBJ1-2	ASSFSPGTGNYGYT
TRBV6-5	TRBJ2-3	AATGGGDTQY
TRBV5-6	TRBJ2-2	ASSLSVHPTGELF
TRBV5-1	TRBJ1-4	ASSLEGTGNEKLF
TRBV7-9	TRBJ1-2	SSSLRGSYGYT
TRBV5-1	TRBJ1-1	ASSLTGGALVETEAF
TRBV9	TRBJ2-3	ASSVSGSSNTQY
TRBV5-1	TRBJ2-1	ASRHSGGGDGNEQF
TRBV27	TRBJ2-7	ASSESTGHYEQY
TRBV4-1	TRBJ2-3	ASSQGKRADTQY
TRBV10-3	TRBJ2-5	AISDPSGGAGETQY
TRBV19	TRBJ1-5	ASRLAGSNQPQH
TRBV9	TRBJ2-3	ASSVGDSTDTQY
TRBV28	TRBJ1-2	ASLGGGGYT
TRBV7-2	TRBJ2-2	ASSPGALTSPGTGELF
TRBV7-2	TRBJ2-5	ASSLVHSQETQY
TRBV2	TRBJ2-1	ASERGANSFYNEQF
TRBV30	TRBJ1-1	AWSYRGTEAF
TRBV30	TRBJ2-7	AWGGRAYEQY
TRBV6-5	TRBJ2-1	ASSYSETGDNEQF
TRBV27	TRBJ2-2	ASGQGDTGELF
TRBV5-5	TRBJ2-5	ASSSRTAAQETQY
TRBV7-6	TRBJ2-7	ASSAGQGFYEQY
TRBV5-4	TRBJ2-1	ASTDSGGPSYEQF
TRBV5-1	TRBJ2-7	ASRGGEEYEQY
TRBV4-2	TRBJ2-3	ASSQDRGPQDTQY
TRBV5-4	TRBJ2-5	ASSPGLVETQY
TRBV6-4	TRBJ1-4	ASSDPRGRDFNEKLF
TRBV7-9	TRBJ1-4	ASRPSRGKGNEKLF
TRBV9	TRBJ2-1	ASSVAGTGSYNEQF
TRBV5-1	TRBJ2-7	ASGGRGNYEQY
TRBV6-1	TRBJ2-7	ASSSGTGSYEQY
TRBV19	TRBJ2-1	ASRVRVSTLEQF